The 28 T cell receptor beta chains reported below all come from one sample, sequenced in a study of CD8 T cells in ankylosing spondylitis. TCRdb called the 5' RACE reads again in MiXCR, with one record for every CDR3 protein. The data show approximately 500,000 distinct CDR3 sequences, roughly an eighth seen once. General study points: Ankylosing spondylitis blood appeared to carry a characteristic TCR beta motif of roughly 8 highly homologous variants.

These TCRs' antigens remain unknown. Sequencing was carried out using blood, either unsorted or a sorted T cell fraction (not recorded which). These receptors came from a male donor with ankylosing spondylitis.

This chain connects TRBV4-2 to TRBJ2-2; D remains ambiguous. Germline lookup yields CDR1 LGHNA and CDR2 YNFKEQ. The V gene lost 1 base and the J gene lost 7 bases, with 7 bases spanning the gap. The CDR3 loop spans 13 amino acids. CDR3 DNA: TGTGCCAGCAGCCAAGCCATCCTCGGGGAGCTGTTTTTT. Translation: CASSQAILGELFF.

This clonotype was found many times. The chain recombines TRBV6-2 or TRBV6-3 with TRBJ1-1; the D gene is possibly TRBD1 (5 bases). CDR3 length: 17 residues. V lost 2 bases and J lost 1, with 17 bases in between. The V gene's germline CDR1 is MNHEY and CDR2 SVGEGT. The CDR3 DNA reads as TGTGCCAGCAGTTACCGATATACGGGACCAAGGAACACTGAAGCTTTCTTT. Residues: CASSYRYTGPRNTEAFF.

The V gene is TRBV29-1, the J gene TRBJ2-7, with unresolved D. The germline V and J ends were trimmed by 1 base and 3 bases, with 13 bases remaining between them. This CDR3 region has 14 residues. Per germline, CDR1 SQVTM and CDR2 ANQGSEA. The CDR3 sequence is CSVEAESSNYEQYF. In nucleotides, the CDR3 is TGCAGCGTTGAAGCCGAATCTTCCAACTACGAGCAGTACTTC.

There are a few counts of this clonotype. The chain is built from TRBV20-1 and TRBJ2-5, with 10 bases aligning to TRBD1. Germline assignment: CDR1 DFQATT and CDR2 SNEGSKA (reference sequence). This CDR3 spans 14 amino acids. Trimming took 5 bases from V and 7 from J; bases not matched to a gene: 10. The CDR3 DNA reads as TGCAGTGCTTACCGGGACAGGGGATCAGTGACCCAGTACTTC. Translation: CSAYRDRGSVTQYF.

This clonotype was seen only a few times. The chain is built from TRBV7-9 and TRBJ1-1; D call uncertain. This CDR3 is built from 11 residues. In germline, CDR1 is SEHNR, CDR2 FQNEAQ (reference sequence). CDR3 in amino acids: CDLSYDTEAFF. CDR3 in DNA: TGTGACCTATCCTACGACACTGAAGCTTTCTTT.

The genes are TRBV7-9 and TRBJ2-5; maybe TRBD1 (6 bases). The CDR3 has 15 amino acids. Trimming took off 1 base at V and 4 bases at J, with 13 bases between the two ends. CDR1 and CDR2 from the germline V gene are SEHNR and FQNEAQ (reference sequence). CDR3: CASSLDFFRGETQYF. DNA of the CDR3: TGTGCCAGCAGCTTAGATTTCTTCAGGGGAGAGACCCAGTACTTC.

This clonotype was detected ten times or more. This sequence joins TRBV5-1 and TRBJ2-3, with 12 nucleotides matching TRBD2. This CDR3 is 18 amino acids long. V gave up 6 bases and J gave up 0 bases; unmatched junction bases: 11. Germline V CDR1 and CDR2: SGHRS, YFSETQ. The CDR3 DNA reads TGCGCCAGCACCATCGACTTGACTAGCGGGGGAAGCACAGATACGCAGTATTTT. Amino acids: CASTIDLTSGGSTDTQYF. The variable domain in full, completed from reference TRBV5-1 and TRBJ2-3, reads KAGVTQTPRYLIKTRGQQVTLSCSPISGHRSVSWYQQTPGQGLQFLFEYFSETQRNKGNFPGRFSGRQFSNSRSEMNVSTLELGDSALYLCASTIDLTSGGSTDTQYFGPGTRLTVL.

The chain has TRBV29-1 and TRBJ2-7, with 8 bases that match TRBD2. V gave up 2 bases and J gave up 3 bases; unmatched junction bases: 3. This CDR3 is 13 amino acids long. Germline values: CDR1 SQVTM, CDR2 ANQGSEA. The CDR3 sequence is CSVESGSLYEQYF. CDR3 sequence (DNA): TGCAGCGTTGAAAGCGGGAGTCTCTACGAGCAGTACTTC.

This clonotype was counted many times. For the CDR3, the DNA is TGCAGTGCCGACCGGAGACCTTCCACAGATACGCAGTATTTT. It yields the protein CSADRRPSTDTQYF. The V gene is TRBV20-1, the J gene TRBJ2-3, with D uncertain. The length of the CDR3 is 14 residues. Germline V gives CDR1 DFQATT, CDR2 SNEGSKA (reference sequence). V lost 6 bases to trimming and J lost 2 bases, with 15 bases between them.

The chain uses TRBV2 and TRBJ2-2; TRBD2 matches at 7 bases. Trimming took 5 bases from V and 7 from J; bases not matched to a gene: 4. Germline CDR1 SNHLY, CDR2 FYNNEI. This CDR3 region has 13 residues. CDR3 DNA: TGTGCCAGCAGTATACAGCGGGACGGGGAGCTGTTTTTT. Translated: CASSIQRDGELFF. The whole variable domain, filled in from reference TRBV2 and TRBJ2-2, reads EPEVTQTPSHQVTQMGQEVILRCVPISNHLYFYWYRQILGQKVEFLVSFYNNEISEKSEIFDDQFSVERPDGSNFTLKIRSTKLEDSAMYFCASSIQRDGELFFGEGSRLTVL.

Only a few counts were recorded for this clonotype. V is TRBV29-1 and J is TRBJ2-7, with D tentatively TRBD1 or TRBD2 (5 bases each). V dropped 6 bases and J dropped 4 bases, with 10 bases sitting between them. The CDR3 totals 11 residues. Germline V gene sequence: CDR1 SQVTM, CDR2 ANQGSEA. The CDR3 protein is CSVRDGYEQYF. In nucleotides, the CDR3 is TGCAGCGTACGGGACGGGTACGAGCAGTACTTC.

The chain carries TRBV7-2 and TRBJ2-5; D is tentatively TRBD1 or TRBD2 (5 bases each). Germline loops: CDR1 SGHTA, CDR2 FQGNSA. This CDR3 contains 14 residues. Trimming removed 5 bases at V and 1 base at J, with 11 bases between. CDR3 in DNA: TGTGCCAGCAGCCCGGGACGGGCCCAAGAGACCCAGTACTTC. Amino acid sequence: CASSPGRAQETQYF.

This sequence joins TRBV2 and TRBJ2-6, with TRBD2 as a possible D gene (5 bases). With 5 bases removed from V and 2 bases from J, the gap between germline ends came to 13 bases. Per germline, CDR1 SNHLY and CDR2 FYNNEI. This CDR3 has 16 residues. The CDR3 nucleotides read TGTGCCAGCAGTTCATACCCCGGGGCTGGGGCCAACGTCCTGACTTTC. Protein: CASSSYPGAGANVLTF.

The chain couples TRBV9 to TRBJ2-7; perhaps TRBD2 as D (5 bases). With 0 bases removed from V and 6 bases from J, the gap between germline ends came to 13 bases. CDR1 and CDR2 from the germline V gene are SGDLS and YYNGEE. The CDR3 has 14 residues. The CDR3 sequence is CASSVGGAVGEQYF. The CDR3 DNA reads as TGTGCCAGCAGCGTAGGAGGAGCGGTAGGCGAGCAGTACTTC.

The chain links TRBV4-2 to TRBJ2-1, with 8 nucleotides matching TRBD2. This CDR3 spans 17 amino acids. V was clipped by 0 bases and J by 7 bases; unmatched bases: 11. Looked up from germline, CDR1 is LGHNA and CDR2 is YNFKEQ. DNA of the CDR3: TGTGCCAGCAGCCAAGACCCGGGCACGGGAGGGCATAATGAGCAGTTCTTC. Encoded protein: CASSQDPGTGGHNEQFF.

This rearrangement joins TRBV20-1 to TRBJ1-5, with 7 bases aligning to TRBD1. The CDR3 runs 14 residues. V lost 6 bases, J lost 4 bases, and 9 bases stayed unmatched. The germline gives CDR1 DFQATT, CDR2 SNEGSKA (reference sequence). The CDR3 coding sequence is TGCAGTGCCCTGGGACAGATGGGGAATCAGCCCCAGCATTTT. Translating gives CSALGQMGNQPQHF.

The chain carries TRBV5-1 and TRBJ1-1, with D perhaps matching TRBD1 (5 bases). Trimming stripped 4 bases from V and 1 base from J, with 14 bases between. CDR3 length: 15 residues. Germline V lookup: CDR1 SGHRS, CDR2 YFSETQ. In DNA form, the CDR3 reads TGCGCCAGCAGCCCTCCTCAGGGATGGAACACTGAAGCTTTCTTT. Amino acid sequence: CASSPPQGWNTEAFF.

The CDR3 here is CASSLSGRAIYEQFF. In nucleotides, the CDR3 is TGCGCCAGCAGCTTGAGCGGGAGGGCCATATATGAGCAGTTCTTC. The chain combines TRBV5-1 with TRBJ2-1; TRBD2 matches 10 bases. Per the germline V gene, CDR1 is SGHRS and CDR2 is YFSETQ. The CDR3 has 15 amino acids. J gave up 8 bases and V 1 base, and 6 bases lay outside the gene matches.

The chain combines TRBV24-1 with TRBJ2-2; 9 bases are shared with TRBD2. The CDR3 covers 17 residues. V trimming: 4 bases; J trimming: 4 bases; junction bases outside the gene matches: 9. From germline, CDR1 is KGHDR and CDR2 SFDVKD. CDR3 sequence: CATSEPLAGASTGELFF. The CDR3 DNA is TGTGCCACCAGTGAACCTTTAGCGGGAGCGAGCACCGGGGAGCTGTTTTTT.

This rearrangement joins TRBV9 to TRBJ2-3; tentatively, D is TRBD1 (6 bases). V lost 4 bases and J lost 4, with 19 bases in between. Germline V gene lookup returns CDR1 SGDLS and CDR2 YYNGEE. The CDR3 contains 16 residues. The CDR3 region has the DNA TGTGCCAGCAGCCCTCACGAGAGGGGGTGGGCAGATACGCAGTATTTT. As protein: CASSPHERGWADTQYF.

V and J are TRBV24-1 and TRBJ2-2, with D uncertain. The germline V gene encodes CDR1 KGHDR and CDR2 SFDVKD. The CDR3 is 11 residues long. V dropped 5 bases and J dropped 6 bases, with 3 bases sitting between them. Here the CDR3 DNA reads TGTGCCACCAGTGTGGCCGGGGAGCTGTTTTTT. Protein product: CATSVAGELFF.

This clonotype was counted a single time. The rearrangement links TRBV6-1 to TRBJ2-1, with 9 bases matching TRBD2. The junction had 5 bases not matched to a gene; V was cut back by 6 bases and J by 5 bases. Germline V CDR1 and CDR2: MNHNS, SASEGT. The CDR3 is 14 residues long. The CDR3 protein is CASSLSGGDNEQFF. In nucleotides, the CDR3 is TGTGCCAGCAGCCTTAGCGGGGGTGACAATGAGCAGTTCTTC.

The V call is TRBV20-1, the J call TRBJ2-7; 8 bases are shared with TRBD2. Per germline, CDR1 DFQATT and CDR2 SNEGSKA (reference sequence). This CDR3 spans 13 amino acids. The J segment lost 5 bases and the V segment lost 6 bases, leaving 9 bases of the junction unmatched. The CDR3 nucleotides are TGCAGTGCCATAGCGGGAAATGGAAACGAGCAGTACTTC. Its translation is CSAIAGNGNEQYF.

The rearrangement uses TRBV20-1 and TRBJ2-1; D remains ambiguous. CDR1 is DFQATT and CDR2 is SNEGSKA in the germline V gene (reference sequence). The CDR3 covers 14 residues. V shed 7 bases and J shed 8 bases, with 21 bases lying between them. The CDR3 DNA reads as TGCAGTGTTGGACCCCCCGACGGCTATGATGAGCAGTTCTTC. Translating it yields CSVGPPDGYDEQFF.

CDR3 amino acids: CASSLPLAGLNEQFF. The CDR3 DNA is TGTGCCAGCAGCTTACCCCTAGCGGGACTGAATGAGCAGTTCTTC. The rearrangement uses TRBV7-2 and TRBJ2-1; 9 bases agree with TRBD2. The V gene's germline CDR1 is SGHTA and CDR2 FQGNSA. V was pared by 2 bases and J by 7 bases, with 6 bases of the junction left unmatched. The CDR3 has 15 amino acids.

This sequence joins TRBV5-1 and TRBJ2-1; TRBD1 aligns across 9 bases. V shed 0 bases and J 4 bases; nucleotides not matched to a gene: 5. Germline assignment: CDR1 SGHRS and CDR2 YFSETQ. The CDR3 is 16 amino acids. The CDR3 DNA reads TGCGCCAGCAGCTTGGCCATGGGGACAGGGTACAATGAGCAGTTCTTC. Encoded protein: CASSLAMGTGYNEQFF.

Notes on this clonotype: A junction boundary mismatches the germline segment, possibly from a read error. The chain carries TRBV5-1 and TRBJ1-3, with 7 bases lining up with TRBD1. This CDR3 has 15 residues. Germline V gene data show CDR1 as SGHRS and CDR2 as YFSETQ. Written as DNA, the CDR3 is TGCGCCAGCAGCTTGGGACAGGGCTCTGGAGACACCATATATTTT. It codes for CASSLGQGSGDTIYF.

This chain connects TRBV10-2 to TRBJ1-2; 7 bases match TRBD1. Germline CDR1 is WSHSY and CDR2 is SAAADI. J gave up 3 bases and V 3 bases, and 10 bases lay outside the gene matches. The CDR3 loop spans 16 amino acids. CDR3 protein: CASSDSGQDLDYGYTF. CDR3 DNA sequence: TGCGCCAGCAGTGATTCAGGACAGGACCTAGACTATGGCTACACCTTC.